These T cell receptor beta chains were read from a single sample in a study of CD8 T cells in ankylosing spondylitis. TCRdb used MiXCR to reprocess the 5' RACE reads, holding one entry per CDR3 protein. The repertoire holds under 250,000 distinct CDR3 sequences, with around a tenth as singletons. The material sequenced was blood, either unsorted or a sorted T cell fraction (not recorded which). Every receptor here comes from a male donor with ankylosing spondylitis or in good health (not recorded which). The CDR3 runs from the conserved cysteine through the conserved F or W. Fields, in order: D gene, V gene, J gene, clone size, CDR3 protein, CDR3 DNA. The D gene is left open where the match is weak. Part of the rows lack a size; the others show once, few, many or a class for expanded clones.

TRBD2	TRBV20-1	TRBJ2-3	many	CSARGVGVNTQYF	TGCAGTGCCCGGGGGGTGGGGGTTAATACGCAGTATTTT
NA	TRBV20-1	TRBJ2-3	NA	CSAMTLDTQYF	TGCAGTGCTATGACGTTGGATACGCAGTATTTT
NA	TRBV14	TRBJ2-5	many	CASSQVRGPEGAQYF	TGTGCCAGCAGCCAAGTTCGGGGCCCAGAAGGGGCCCAGTACTTC
NA	TRBV7-3	TRBJ1-1	few	CASSPRGGSNTEAFF	TGTGCCAGCAGCCCGCGGGGGGGGTCGAACACTGAAGCTTTCTTT
NA	TRBV5-5	TRBJ2-1	many	CASSSETQGEQFF	TGTGCCAGCAGCAGTGAGACGCAGGGTGAGCAGTTCTTC
NA	TRBV5-8	TRBJ2-1	few	CASSWYRVGTFF	TGTGCCAGCAGCTGGTACAGGGTTGGGACGTTCTTC
NA	TRBV5-1	TRBJ2-3	NA	CASSLYLGEATQYF	TGCGCCAGCAGCTTATACCTCGGAGAGGCTACGCAGTATTTT
NA	TRBV7-6	TRBJ2-3	NA	CASSLAVLGYGTDTQYF	TGTGCCAGCAGCTTAGCGGTCCTAGGTTATGGCACAGATACGCAGTATTTT
NA	TRBV5-1	TRBJ2-2	few	CASSLTFAAGGGELFF	TGCGCCAGCAGCTTGACCTTCGCGGCCGGGGGCGGGGAGCTGTTTTTT
NA	TRBV7-2	TRBJ2-7	many	CASSQGVGQWYVYEQYF	TGTGCCAGCAGCCAAGGGGTTGGTCAGTGGTATGTCTACGAGCAGTACTTC
NA	TRBV6-5	TRBJ2-5	many	CASSYEGPRGTQYF	TGTGCCAGCAGTTACGAGGGACCCCGTGGGACCCAGTACTTC
TRBD2	TRBV4-1	TRBJ2-1	NA	CASSQIYGGRAFINEQFF	TGCGCCAGCAGCCAAATATACGGCGGGAGGGCTTTTATAAATGAGCAGTTCTTC
NA	TRBV20-1	TRBJ2-3	many	CSARPGTSVLWYTDTQYF	TGCAGTGCTAGACCCGGGACATCTGTCCTTTGGTACACAGATACGCAGTATTTT
NA	TRBV12-3/TRBV12-4	TRBJ1-5	many	CASSKGYGQPQHF	TGTGCCAGCAGCAAAGGTTACGGTCAGCCCCAGCATTTT
NA	TRBV14	TRBJ1-2	few	CASILATLGTPYGYTF	TGTGCCAGCATCCTTGCTACCCTCGGGACACCATATGGCTACACCTTC
NA	TRBV2	TRBJ2-5	few	CASQEDTVQETQYF	TGTGCCAGTCAAGAAGACACGGTGCAGGAGACCCAGTACTTC
NA	TRBV7-9	TRBJ1-1	NA	CASSLLTSGGAFF	TGTGCCAGCAGCTTACTAACCTCCGGCGGAGCTTTCTTT
NA	TRBV12-3/TRBV12-4	TRBJ1-3	many	CAFFRVGDTIYF	TGTGCCTTCTTCCGGGTCGGGGACACCATATATTTT
NA	TRBV28	TRBJ1-5	many	CASRSTPGRQTQHF	TGTGCCAGCAGATCCACACCCGGACGTCAGACCCAGCATTTT
TRBD2	TRBV10-3	TRBJ2-1	NA	CAIQFTSGGKQFF	TGTGCCATTCAATTTACTAGCGGGGGGAAGCAGTTCTTC
TRBD1	TRBV9	TRBJ1-1	NA	CASSEQGGLNTEAFF	TGTGCCAGCAGCGAACAGGGGGGATTGAACACTGAAGCTTTCTTT
NA	TRBV7-3	TRBJ2-1	NA	CASSPTGISYNEQFF	TGTGCCAGCAGCCCCACAGGCATCTCCTACAATGAGCAGTTCTTC
TRBD2	TRBV5-6	TRBJ2-1	NA	CASSFFGREGVDEQFF	TGTGCCAGCAGCTTTTTCGGGCGGGAGGGTGTGGATGAGCAGTTCTTC
NA	TRBV9	TRBJ2-6	NA	CASSVGVVPVALTF	TGTGCCAGCAGCGTAGGGGTGGTACCGGTCGCCCTGACTTTC
TRBD2	TRBV30	TRBJ2-2	NA	CAWKNRGLGNTGELFF	TGTGCCTGGAAGAATAGGGGACTAGGGAACACCGGGGAGCTGTTTTTT
NA	TRBV18	TRBJ2-3	NA	CASSPPTGRVADTQYF	TGTGCCAGCTCACCACCGACAGGGAGGGTGGCAGATACGCAGTATTTT
NA	TRBV20-1	TRBJ2-1	many	CSARDRTDYNEQFF	TGCAGTGCTAGAGATCGGACTGACTACAATGAGCAGTTCTTC
TRBD1	TRBV11-2	TRBJ1-3	many	CASSFGTAGNTIYF	TGTGCCAGCAGCTTCGGGACAGCCGGAAACACCATATATTTT
TRBD1	TRBV5-4	TRBJ2-7	many	CASSHGQGPYEQYF	TGTGCCAGCAGCCACGGACAGGGTCCCTACGAGCAGTACTTC
NA	TRBV3-1	TRBJ1-1	few	CASSQDGSGARRAFF	TGTGCCAGCAGCCAAGATGGGAGCGGGGCCCGGAGGGCTTTCTTT
NA	TRBV20-1	TRBJ1-1	NA	CSARVRLGGSSAFF	TGCAGTGCTAGAGTTCGGTTAGGGGGGTCCTCGGCTTTCTTT
NA	TRBV2	TRBJ2-3	NA	CASRAPLAEGDTQYF	TGTGCCAGCAGGGCCCCTCTCGCAGAGGGAGATACGCAGTATTTT
TRBD2	TRBV12-3/TRBV12-4	TRBJ2-2	few	CASSSPGLAGPGELFF	TGTGCCAGCAGTTCCCCCGGACTAGCGGGTCCCGGGGAGCTGTTTTTT
NA	TRBV12-3/TRBV12-4	TRBJ2-5	many	CASSGSRETQYF	TGTGCCAGCAGCGGGAGTCGTGAGACCCAGTACTTC
TRBD2	TRBV7-9	TRBJ2-3	NA	CASSLGAGQSGTDTQYF	TGTGCCAGCAGCTTAGGAGCGGGGCAGTCAGGCACAGATACGCAGTATTTT
TRBD2	TRBV10-2	TRBJ2-7	NA	CASSESRSGRTNNYEQYF	TGCGCCAGCAGTGAGTCGCGTAGCGGGAGGACCAACAACTACGAGCAGTACTTC
TRBD1	TRBV4-1	TRBJ1-2	NA	CASSQGPDRSYGYTF	TGCGCCAGCAGCCAAGGACCGGACAGGAGCTATGGCTACACCTTC
NA	TRBV4-2	TRBJ1-6	many	CASSQDREWSSPLHF	TGTGCCAGCAGCCAAGACAGGGAGTGGAGTTCACCCCTCCACTTT
NA	TRBV10-3	TRBJ2-7	many	CAISEQGTYEQYF	TGTGCCATCAGTGAGCAGGGTACTTACGAGCAGTACTTC
NA	TRBV29-1	TRBJ2-5	many	CSVARSQETQYF	TGCAGCGTCGCCAGGAGCCAAGAGACCCAGTACTTC
TRBD1	TRBV6-1	TRBJ1-4	many	CASSFDQGAPEKLFF	TGTGCCAGCAGCTTCGACCAGGGGGCCCCGGAAAAACTGTTTTTT
TRBD2	TRBV6-2/TRBV6-3	TRBJ2-3	NA	CASSYTMTSGREDTQYF	TGTGCCAGCAGTTACACCATGACTAGCGGGAGGGAGGATACGCAGTATTTT
NA	TRBV11-2	TRBJ2-5	few	CASSLDATTQETQYF	TGTGCCAGCAGCTTAGATGCGACTACCCAAGAGACCCAGTACTTC
NA	TRBV19	TRBJ2-5	NA	CASSMAGAQETQYF	TGTGCCAGTAGTATGGCAGGGGCGCAAGAGACCCAGTACTTC
NA	TRBV9	TRBJ1-1	many	CASSFLTPGVNTEAFF	TGTGCCAGCAGCTTTTTGACACCAGGGGTTAACACTGAAGCTTTCTTT
NA	TRBV5-1	TRBJ2-2	many	CASSLSRNTGELFF	TGCGCCAGCAGCTTGTCCAGAAACACCGGGGAGCTGTTTTTT
TRBD1	TRBV5-1	TRBJ1-2	NA	CASSRGTDGYTF	TGCGCCAGCAGCCGGGGGACAGATGGCTACACCTTC
NA	TRBV29-1	TRBJ2-1	many	CSVATSTQFF	TGCAGCGTTGCTACTAGCACGCAGTTCTTC
NA	TRBV5-1	TRBJ2-7	many	CASSLVTSSGEQYF	TGCGCCAGCAGCTTGGTTACGTCGTCGGGGGAGCAGTACTTC
TRBD1	TRBV9	TRBJ2-1	few	CASSFGTGEAATYNEQFF	TGTGCCAGCAGCTTCGGGACAGGGGAAGCCGCGACCTACAATGAGCAGTTCTTC